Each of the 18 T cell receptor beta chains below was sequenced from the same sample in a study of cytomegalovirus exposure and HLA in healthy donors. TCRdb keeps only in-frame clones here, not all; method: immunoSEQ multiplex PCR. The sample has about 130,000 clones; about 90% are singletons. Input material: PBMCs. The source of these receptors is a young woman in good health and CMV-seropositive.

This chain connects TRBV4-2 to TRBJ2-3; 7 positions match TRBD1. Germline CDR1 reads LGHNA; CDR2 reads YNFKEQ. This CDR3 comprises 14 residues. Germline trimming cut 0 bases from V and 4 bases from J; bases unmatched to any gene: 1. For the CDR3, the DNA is TGTGCCAGCAGCCAAGAAGGGGGCTCAGATACGCAGTATTTT. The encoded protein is CASSQEGGSDTQYF.

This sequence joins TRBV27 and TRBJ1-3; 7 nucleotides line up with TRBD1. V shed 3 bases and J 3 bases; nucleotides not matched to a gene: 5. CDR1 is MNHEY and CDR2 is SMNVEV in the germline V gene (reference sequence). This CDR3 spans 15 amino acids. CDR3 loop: CASSFSYRGGNTIYF. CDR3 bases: TGTGCCAGCAGTTTTTCCTACAGGGGTGGAAACACCATATATTTT.

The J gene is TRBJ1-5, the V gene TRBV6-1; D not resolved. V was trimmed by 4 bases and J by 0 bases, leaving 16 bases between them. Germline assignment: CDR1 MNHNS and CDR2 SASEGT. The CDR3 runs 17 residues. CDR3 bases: TGTGCCAGCAGTGTTGCCCTATACCTCTATAGCAATCAGCCCCAGCATTTT. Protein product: CASSVALYLYSNQPQHF.

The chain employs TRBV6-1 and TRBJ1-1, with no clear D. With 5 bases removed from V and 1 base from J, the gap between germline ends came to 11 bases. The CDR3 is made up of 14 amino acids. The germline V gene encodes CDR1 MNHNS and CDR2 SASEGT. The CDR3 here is CASSSNGRNTEAFF. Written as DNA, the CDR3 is TGTGCCAGCAGTTCCAACGGGAGGAACACTGAAGCTTTCTTT.

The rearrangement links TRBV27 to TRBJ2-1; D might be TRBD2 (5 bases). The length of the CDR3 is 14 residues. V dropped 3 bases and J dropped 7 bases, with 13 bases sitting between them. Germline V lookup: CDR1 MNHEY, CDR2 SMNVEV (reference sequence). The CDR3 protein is CASSLSGYLNEQFF. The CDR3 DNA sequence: TGTGCCAGCAGTTTGAGCGGATACTTGAATGAGCAGTTCTTC.

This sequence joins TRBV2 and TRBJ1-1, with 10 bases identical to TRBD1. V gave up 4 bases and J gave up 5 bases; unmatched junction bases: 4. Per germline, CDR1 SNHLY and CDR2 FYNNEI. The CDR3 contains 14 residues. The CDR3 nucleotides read TGTGCCAGCAGTGGGACAGGGGGTGGGACTGAAGCTTTCTTT. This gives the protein CASSGTGGGTEAFF.

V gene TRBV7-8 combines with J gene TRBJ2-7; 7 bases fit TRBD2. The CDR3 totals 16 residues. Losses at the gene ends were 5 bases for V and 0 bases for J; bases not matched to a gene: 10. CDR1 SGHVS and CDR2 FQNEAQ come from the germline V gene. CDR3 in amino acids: CASSPLGRTSSYEQYF. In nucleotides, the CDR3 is TGTGCCAGCAGCCCATTGGGGCGGACTAGCTCCTACGAGCAGTACTTC.

CDR3 nucleotides: TGCGCCAGCAGCTTGACCGGGACAATCTACGAGCAGTACTTC. It translates to CASSLTGTIYEQYF. This rearrangement joins TRBV5-1 to TRBJ2-7; a weak D match, TRBD1 (6 bases). V lost 1 base and J 3 bases, leaving 11 bases between the germline ends. The CDR3 is 14 residues long. From germline, CDR1 is SGHRS and CDR2 YFSETQ.

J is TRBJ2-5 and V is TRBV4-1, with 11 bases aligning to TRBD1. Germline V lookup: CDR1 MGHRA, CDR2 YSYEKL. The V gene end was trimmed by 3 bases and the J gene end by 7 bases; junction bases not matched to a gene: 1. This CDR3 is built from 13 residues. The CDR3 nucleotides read TGCGCCAGCAGCCAGGGACAGGGGGGGACCCAGTACTTC. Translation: CASSQGQGGTQYF.

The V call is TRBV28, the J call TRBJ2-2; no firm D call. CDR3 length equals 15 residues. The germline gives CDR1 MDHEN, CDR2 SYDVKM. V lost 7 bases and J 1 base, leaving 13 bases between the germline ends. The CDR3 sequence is CASKTELWNTGELFF. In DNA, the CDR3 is TGTGCCAGCAAGACTGAATTATGGAACACCGGGGAGCTGTTTTTT.

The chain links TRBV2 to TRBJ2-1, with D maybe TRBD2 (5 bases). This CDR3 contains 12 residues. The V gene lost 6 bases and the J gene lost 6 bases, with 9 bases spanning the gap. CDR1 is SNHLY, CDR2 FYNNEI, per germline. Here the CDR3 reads CASSLGANEQFF. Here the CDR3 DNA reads TGTGCCAGCAGCCTGGGAGCCAATGAGCAGTTCTTC.

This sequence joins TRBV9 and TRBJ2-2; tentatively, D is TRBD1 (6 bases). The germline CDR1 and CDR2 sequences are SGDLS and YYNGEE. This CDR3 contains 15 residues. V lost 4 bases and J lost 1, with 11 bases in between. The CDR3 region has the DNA TGTGCCAGCAGCTGGGGGACACAGAACACCGGGGAGCTGTTTTTT. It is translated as CASSWGTQNTGELFF.

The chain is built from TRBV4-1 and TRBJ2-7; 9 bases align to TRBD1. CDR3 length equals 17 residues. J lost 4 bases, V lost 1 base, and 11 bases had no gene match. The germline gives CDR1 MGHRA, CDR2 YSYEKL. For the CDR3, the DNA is TGCGCCAGCAGCCAAGTAGGGGGGCCGGGACAGGGTTACGAGCAGTACTTC. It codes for CASSQVGGPGQGYEQYF.

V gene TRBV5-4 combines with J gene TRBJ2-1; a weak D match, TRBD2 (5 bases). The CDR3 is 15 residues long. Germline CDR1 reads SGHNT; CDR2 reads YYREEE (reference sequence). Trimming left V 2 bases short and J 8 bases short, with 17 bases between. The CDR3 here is CASSFGLFEVHEQFF. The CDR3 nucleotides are TGTGCCAGCAGCTTTGGACTCTTTGAGGTCCATGAGCAGTTCTTC.

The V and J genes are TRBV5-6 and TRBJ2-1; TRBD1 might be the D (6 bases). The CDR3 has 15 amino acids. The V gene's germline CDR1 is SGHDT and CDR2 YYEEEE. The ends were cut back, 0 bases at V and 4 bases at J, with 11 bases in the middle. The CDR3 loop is CASSLEGHPYNEQFF. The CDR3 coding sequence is TGTGCCAGCAGCTTGGAGGGACATCCATACAATGAGCAGTTCTTC. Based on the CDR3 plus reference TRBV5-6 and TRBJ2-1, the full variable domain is DAGVTQSPTHLIKTRGQQVTLRCSPKSGHDTVSWYQQALGQGPQFIFQYYEEEERQRGNFPDRFSGHQFPNYSSELNVNALLLGDSALYLCASSLEGHPYNEQFFGPGTRLTVL.

The CDR3 region is CASSDSTGGGTDTQYF. The CDR3 region has the DNA TGTGCCAGCAGTGACTCGACAGGGGGCGGCACAGATACGCAGTATTTT. The chain recombines TRBV6-4 with TRBJ2-3; 10 bases align to TRBD1. CDR1 and CDR2 (germline): MRHNA, SNTAGT. V lost 0 bases to trimming and J lost 1 base; unmatched junction nucleotides: 1. This CDR3 spans 16 amino acids.

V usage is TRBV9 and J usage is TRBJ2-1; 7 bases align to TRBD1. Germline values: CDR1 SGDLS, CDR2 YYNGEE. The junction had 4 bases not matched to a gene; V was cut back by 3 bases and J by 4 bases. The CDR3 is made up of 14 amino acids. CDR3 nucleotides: TGTGCCAGCAGCGAGTGGGACAGTTACAATGAGCAGTTCTTC. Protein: CASSEWDSYNEQFF.

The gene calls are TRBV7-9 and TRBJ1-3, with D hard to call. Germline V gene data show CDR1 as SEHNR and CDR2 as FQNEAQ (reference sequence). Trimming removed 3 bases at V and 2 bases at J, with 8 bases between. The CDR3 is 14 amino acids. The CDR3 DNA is TGTGCCAGCAGCTTCGGAGGTACTGGAAACACCATATATTTT. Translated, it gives CASSFGGTGNTIYF.